This T cell receptor beta chain derives from a study of shared clonotypes between healthy human individuals. Study outcomes and limitations: Depth of sequencing was expected to influence donor clonotype sharing. The diversity represented, both genetic and in exposure history, was limited by few donors.

Regarding this clone: The target antigen is unknown.

Germline V gene sequence: CDR1 SGHAT, CDR2 FQNNGV. The CDR3 has 14 residues. V was pared by 1 base and J by 10 bases, with 14 bases between. HIV-negative, healthy adults without recent acute infections or vaccinations were the donors. Unsorted PBMC DNA sequencing spanned ten immunoSEQ deep assay plates. The method was immunoSEQ multiplex PCR; TCRdb's version includes in-frame clones alone and lacks a portion of them. The data hold roughly 490,000 clones, with around 78% observed a single time. This sequence was found in a woman aged 35 to 49 in good health. Some clones in this sample may be carry-over from other donors' samples. The rearrangement uses TRBV11-2 and TRBJ2-1; D unclear. The sample comprised PBMCs. CDR3 region: CASSLVSALGEQFF. The CDR3 DNA follows: TGTGCCAGCAGCTTAGTGAGCGCCTTGGGCGAGCAGTTCTTC.